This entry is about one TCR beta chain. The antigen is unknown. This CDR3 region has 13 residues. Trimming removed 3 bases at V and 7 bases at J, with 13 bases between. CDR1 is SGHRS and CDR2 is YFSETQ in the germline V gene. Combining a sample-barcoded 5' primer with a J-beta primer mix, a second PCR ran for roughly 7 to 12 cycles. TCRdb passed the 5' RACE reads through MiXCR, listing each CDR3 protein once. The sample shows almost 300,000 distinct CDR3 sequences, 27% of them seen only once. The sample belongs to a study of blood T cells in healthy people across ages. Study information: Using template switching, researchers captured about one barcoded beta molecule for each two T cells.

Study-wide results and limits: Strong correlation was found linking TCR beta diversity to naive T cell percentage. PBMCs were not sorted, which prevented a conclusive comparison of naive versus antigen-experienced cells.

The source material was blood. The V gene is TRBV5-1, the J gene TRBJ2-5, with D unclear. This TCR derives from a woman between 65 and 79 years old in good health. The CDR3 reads CASSSDSLRTQYF. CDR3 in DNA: TGCGCCAGCAGCTCCGATAGTTTACGGACCCAGTACTTC.